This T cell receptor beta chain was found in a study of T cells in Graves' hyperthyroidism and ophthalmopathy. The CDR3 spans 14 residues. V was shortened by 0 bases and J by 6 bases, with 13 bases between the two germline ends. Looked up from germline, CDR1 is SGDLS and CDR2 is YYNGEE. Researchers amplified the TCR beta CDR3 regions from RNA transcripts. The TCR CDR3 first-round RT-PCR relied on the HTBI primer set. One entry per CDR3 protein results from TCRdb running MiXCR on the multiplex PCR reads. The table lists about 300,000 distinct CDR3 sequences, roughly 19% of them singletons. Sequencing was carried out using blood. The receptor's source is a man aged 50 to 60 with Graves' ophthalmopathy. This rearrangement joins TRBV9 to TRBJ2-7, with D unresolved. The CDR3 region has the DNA TGTGCCAGCAGCGTAGTAGCTGGACCTGGCGAGCAGTACTTC. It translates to CASSVVAGPGEQYF.